A single T cell receptor beta chain is shown here with its context. This entry comes from a study of control samples from healthy donors and cancer patients. The germline V gene has CDR1 LGHNA and CDR2 YNFKEQ. V was trimmed by 4 bases and J by 1 base, leaving 8 bases between them. The CDR3 has 13 amino acids. Produced via immunoSEQ multiplex PCR; TCRdb's table is partial and in-frame only. In the table there are over 65,000 clones, 94% of which are singletons. The chain carries TRBV4-2 and TRBJ2-7, with D maybe TRBD1 (6 bases). What was sequenced was blood. This clonotype originated in a woman aged 40 to 55 in good health. In DNA form, the CDR3 reads TGTGCCAGCAGCCCTACAGGGTCCTACGAGCAGTACTTC. Translation gives CASSPTGSYEQYF.